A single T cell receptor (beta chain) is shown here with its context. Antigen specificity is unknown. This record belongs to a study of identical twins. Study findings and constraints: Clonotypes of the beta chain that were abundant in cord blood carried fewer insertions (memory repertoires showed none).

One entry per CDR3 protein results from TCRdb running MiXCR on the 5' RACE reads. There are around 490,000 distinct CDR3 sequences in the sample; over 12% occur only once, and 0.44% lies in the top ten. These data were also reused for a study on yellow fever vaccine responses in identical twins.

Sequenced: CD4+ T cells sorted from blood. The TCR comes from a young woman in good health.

This CDR3 is CSVLGVNGELFF. DNA for the CDR3: TGCAGCGTGTTGGGGGTTAACGGGGAGCTGTTTTTT. This chain connects TRBV29-1 to TRBJ2-2; D may be TRBD1 or TRBD2 (5 bases each). The CDR3 extends over 12 amino acids. The V gene's germline CDR1 is SQVTM and CDR2 ANQGSEA. V was shortened by 6 bases and J by 7 bases, with 12 bases between the two germline ends.